This is a list of T cell receptor beta chains from one sample in a study of cytomegalovirus exposure and HLA in healthy donors. Clones were sequenced by immunoSEQ multiplex PCR, and TCRdb holds only the in-frame ones, with some missing. The sample lists about 120,000 clones, roughly 90% occurring once. Sequencing was carried out using PBMCs. The receptors were gathered from a woman between 18 and 29 years old in good health and CMV-seropositive. The CDR3 runs from the conserved cysteine through the conserved F or W. A D gene is named only where the DNA matches it firmly. Clone size is stated in some rows and not others, as once, few, many or a class when expanded.

d_call	v_call	clone_size	j_call	cdr3_nt	cdr3_aa
.	TRBV27	once	TRBJ1-2	TGTGCCAGCAGTAGTTCCCCCCCGGTGGGCTACACCTTC	CASSSSPPVGYTF
TRBD1	TRBV7-9	.	TRBJ1-2	TGTGCCAGCAGCCTGGGACAGGGAAGTGGCTACACCTTC	CASSLGQGSGYTF
.	TRBV6-6	.	TRBJ2-7	TGTGCCAGCCTAAAGGGCCGAGGGTCCTACGAGCAGTACTTC	CASLKGRGSYEQYF
TRBD1	TRBV13	.	TRBJ1-2	TGTGCCAGCAGTTACAGGGGGCTGAATAACTATGGCTACACCTTC	CASSYRGLNNYGYTF
.	TRBV6-6	.	TRBJ1-5	TGTGCCAGCAGTCCCCGGGGAGGGAGGGAACAGCCCCAGCATTTT	CASSPRGGREQPQHF
TRBD1	TRBV11-2	.	TRBJ1-5	TGTGCCAGCAGCGAGGGACAGGGTGGTAATCGTCAGCCCCAGCATTTT	CASSEGQGGNRQPQHF
.	TRBV6-5	.	TRBJ1-2	TGTGCCAGCAGCGCCCCAGGGTCCTATGGCTACACCTTC	CASSAPGSYGYTF
TRBD1	TRBV27	.	TRBJ1-5	TGTGCCAGCAGTTTAGGGACAGGGAATCAGCCCCAGCATTTT	CASSLGTGNQPQHF
TRBD2	TRBV19	.	TRBJ2-3	TGTGCCAGTAGTACCCGGACTAGCGGGAGGGCCACGGATACGCAGTATTTT	CASSTRTSGRATDTQYF
TRBD2	TRBV18	.	TRBJ2-1	TGTGCCAGCTCACGTCTAGCGGGAGGCCACGATGAGCAGTTCTTC	CASSRLAGGHDEQFF
.	TRBV5-1	.	TRBJ1-1	TGCGCCAGCAGCTTGGTTGGATGGGCCACTGAAGCTTTCTTT	CASSLVGWATEAFF
.	TRBV9	.	TRBJ2-5	TGTGCCAGCAGCGTAGCGGGAGCCGGTGAGACCCAGTACTTC	CASSVAGAGETQYF
.	TRBV7-9	.	TRBJ2-1	TGTGCCAGCAGCTTAGGGACTACCAACCGCCAATCGGGTGAGCAGTTCTTC	CASSLGTTNRQSGEQFF
TRBD2	TRBV6-1	.	TRBJ2-3	TGTGCCTGTGACGGGAAGGGACTAGCGGGAGGTACGCAGTATTTT	CACDGKGLAGGTQYF
TRBD1	TRBV27	.	TRBJ2-1	TGTGCCAGCAGTTTATGGGGACAGGACAATGAGCAGTTCTTC	CASSLWGQDNEQFF
TRBD1	TRBV4-3	few	TRBJ2-1	TGCGCCAGCAGCCAAGGTTTCCAGGGGGCTTATGAGCAGTTCTTC	CASSQGFQGAYEQFF
TRBD2	TRBV4-2	.	TRBJ2-3	TGTGCCAGTGGCGGGACTACCACAGATACGCAGTATTTT	CASGGTTTDTQYF